These 26 T cell receptor beta chains share one sample of origin, sequenced in a study of PD-1 blockade in mismatch repair-deficient tumors. Here immunoSEQ multiplex PCR was the method, and the copy in TCRdb shows in-frame clones only, minus some. The sample lists about 68,000 clones; approximately 80% were seen once. The source material was peripheral blood, sampled 2 weeks after starting pembrolizumab. The source is an adult with mismatch repair-deficient cancer.

The rearrangement links TRBV4-1 to TRBJ1-1, with D maybe TRBD1 (5 bases). Germline-derived CDR1 and CDR2 are MGHRA and YSYEKL. The V end lost 1 base, the J end lost 4 bases, and 16 bases lay between the germline ends. The CDR3 runs to 16 residues. Here the CDR3 DNA reads TGCGCCAGCAGCCAAGCCAGGGACGGAACATTCACTGAAGCTTTCTTT. Protein sequence: CASSQARDGTFTEAFF.

The genes are TRBV6-1 and TRBJ2-2, with D tentatively TRBD2 (6 bases). CDR3 size: 15 residues. CDR1 MNHNS and CDR2 SASEGT come from the germline V gene. V lost 10 bases and J lost 1, with 16 bases in between. The CDR3 here is CATRWGVGNTGELFF. The CDR3 DNA follows: TGTGCCACCAGGTGGGGGGTGGGGAACACCGGGGAGCTGTTTTTT.

CDR3 DNA sequence: TGTGCCAGCAGCTTAGACAGGGAAGCTTTCTTT. Translating gives CASSLDREAFF. The chain recombines TRBV11-1 with TRBJ1-1; D possibly corresponds to TRBD1 (5 bases). The length of the CDR3 is 11 residues. Trimming removed 1 base from V and 8 bases from J, with 5 bases in between. CDR1 SGHAT and CDR2 FQDESV come from the germline V gene (reference sequence). Full variable domain (outside the CDR3, taken from reference TRBV11-1 and TRBJ1-1): EAEVAQSPRYKITEKSQAVAFWCDPISGHATLYWYRQILGQGPELLVQFQDESVVDDSQLPKDRFSAERLKGVDSTLKIQPAELGDSAMYLCASSLDREAFFGQGTRLTVV.

The chain links TRBV12-5 to TRBJ1-2, with D possibly being TRBD1 (5 bases). The CDR3 spans 13 residues. Per the germline V gene, CDR1 is LGHNT and CDR2 is FRNRAP. With 5 bases removed from V and 9 bases from J, the gap between germline ends came to 16 bases. CDR3 protein: CASGPLGARRYTF. In DNA form, the CDR3 reads TGTGCTAGTGGTCCTCTCGGGGCCCGGCGCTACACCTTC.

This clone was recorded only once. The chain uses TRBV6-4 and TRBJ1-2; D may be TRBD1 (5 bases). Trimming cost V 0 bases and J 6 bases, with 17 bases left between them. The CDR3 runs to 16 residues. Germline CDR1 reads MRHNA; CDR2 reads SNTAGT. The CDR3 loop reads CASSDSEDRGLNGYTF. As DNA, the CDR3 is TGTGCCAGCAGTGACTCGGAGGATAGGGGACTTAATGGCTACACCTTC.

This CDR3 reads CASSLVAGQVEAFF. CDR3 bases: TGTGCCAGCAGCTTGGTGGCGGGACAGGTTGAAGCTTTCTTT. The rearrangement joins TRBV5-6 to TRBJ1-1; the match to TRBD1 covers 8 bases. This CDR3 is 14 amino acids long. Germline trimming cut 0 bases from V and 7 bases from J; bases unmatched to any gene: 5. CDR1 is SGHDT, CDR2 YYEEEE, per germline.

The chain carries TRBV2 and TRBJ1-1; 7 bases align to TRBD1. The CDR3 consists of 14 residues. The germline gives CDR1 SNHLY, CDR2 FYNNEI. V lost 5 bases and J lost 2; bases outside the gene matches: 5. CDR3 sequence reads: CASSQQGPNTEAFF. CDR3 DNA sequence: TGTGCCAGCAGTCAACAGGGGCCTAACACTGAAGCTTTCTTT.

V usage is TRBV6-5 and J usage is TRBJ2-1; D gene ambiguous. V gave up 0 bases and J gave up 4 bases, with 10 bases separating them. Looked up from germline, CDR1 is MNHEY and CDR2 is SVGAGI. This CDR3 spans 15 amino acids. CDR3 sequence (DNA): TGTGCCAGCAGTTACTCGAGCCGGCAGTACAATGAGCAGTTCTTC. It encodes CASSYSSRQYNEQFF.

This chain uses TRBV19 with TRBJ2-3; D is unresolved. The CDR3 contains 14 residues. The germline V and J ends were trimmed by 5 bases and 2 bases, with 11 bases remaining between them. The germline CDR1 and CDR2 sequences are LNHDA and SQIVND (reference sequence). The CDR3 sequence: CASSPGPHTDTQYF. The CDR3 bases are TGTGCCAGTAGTCCTGGGCCACACACAGATACGCAGTATTTT.

CDR3 coding DNA: TGTGCCAGCAGTGGGCCGGGTTCTATGAACACTGAAGCTTTCTTT. Translating it yields CASSGPGSMNTEAFF. The chain is built from TRBV6-1 and TRBJ1-1; no clear D gene. Looked up from germline, CDR1 is MNHNS and CDR2 is SASEGT. CDR3 size: 15 residues. V lost 4 bases and J lost 0, with 12 bases in between.

The genes are TRBV2 and TRBJ2-5; 7 positions agree with TRBD1. The CDR3 loop spans 15 amino acids. The V and J ends lost 4 bases and 5 bases, in that order; junction bases with no gene match: 10. From germline, CDR1 is SNHLY and CDR2 FYNNEI. CDR3 region: CASSGGTANGETQYF. As DNA, the CDR3 is TGTGCCAGCAGTGGGGGGACAGCGAATGGGGAGACCCAGTACTTC. The full variable domain, in which reference TRBV2 and TRBJ2-5 provide the parts outside the CDR3, is EPEVTQTPSHQVTQMGQEVILRCVPISNHLYFYWYRQILGQKVEFLVSFYNNEISEKSEIFDDQFSVERPDGSNFTLKIRSTKLEDSAMYFCASSGGTANGETQYFGPGTRLLVL.

The genes are TRBV5-1 and TRBJ2-2; TRBD2 aligns across 8 bases. The CDR3 runs to 16 residues. The J segment lost 0 bases and the V segment lost 3 bases, leaving 4 bases of the junction unmatched. The germline CDR1 and CDR2 sequences are SGHRS and YFSETQ. The CDR3 loop is CASSSGREANTGELFF. CDR3 in DNA: TGCGCCAGCAGCTCTGGGCGGGAGGCGAACACCGGGGAGCTGTTTTTT.

This sequence joins TRBV11-2 and TRBJ2-7, with 12 bases matching TRBD2. This CDR3 has 12 residues. V dropped 3 bases and J dropped 12; count of bases not matched to a gene: 3. CDR1 and CDR2 (germline): SGHAT, FQNNGV. The CDR3, as DNA: TGTGCCAGCAGCTTGACTAGCGGGAGTCTGTACTTC. This gives the protein CASSLTSGSLYF.

The chain is built from TRBV5-6 and TRBJ1-1; D gene uncertain. V dropped 0 bases and J dropped 0 bases, with 3 bases sitting between them. The CDR3 totals 13 residues. Germline V gene lookup returns CDR1 SGHDT and CDR2 YYEEEE. In DNA form, the CDR3 reads TGTGCCAGCAGCTTGGCGCTGAACACTGAAGCTTTCTTT. The encoded protein is CASSLALNTEAFF. Full variable domain (outside the CDR3, taken from reference TRBV5-6 and TRBJ1-1): DAGVTQSPTHLIKTRGQQVTLRCSPKSGHDTVSWYQQALGQGPQFIFQYYEEEERQRGNFPDRFSGHQFPNYSSELNVNALLLGDSALYLCASSLALNTEAFFGQGTRLTVV.

This clone has just a few counts. The V and J genes are TRBV30 and TRBJ1-2; D gene unclear. There are 12 residues in the CDR3. Germline assignment: CDR1 GTSNPN and CDR2 SVGIG (reference sequence). V was pared by 7 bases and J by 2 bases, with 11 bases between. The CDR3 here is CASGSFNYGYTF. CDR3 sequence (DNA): TGTGCCTCGGGATCCTTCAACTATGGCTACACCTTC.

The chain uses TRBV19 and TRBJ2-1, with 11 bases that match TRBD2. Germline V lookup: CDR1 LNHDA, CDR2 SQIVND (reference sequence). The ends lost 3 bases at V and 9 bases at J; junction bases unmatched: 13. The CDR3 sequence is 17 residues long. The CDR3 spells CASSISIAGGPNTEQFF. DNA for the CDR3: TGTGCCAGTAGTATTTCGATAGCGGGAGGGCCTAACACTGAGCAGTTCTTC.

The genes are TRBV15 and TRBJ2-5, with D perhaps matching TRBD2 (5 bases). Deletions cut 0 bases from V and 4 bases from J, with 9 bases between. Germline V gives CDR1 LNHNV, CDR2 YYDKDF (reference sequence). The CDR3 covers 14 residues. The CDR3 sequence: CATSRELVRETQYF. Written as DNA, the CDR3 is TGTGCCACCAGCAGAGAACTAGTTCGAGAGACCCAGTACTTC.

The chain is built from TRBV11-3 and TRBJ2-3, with 7 bases identical to TRBD1. V dropped 5 bases and J dropped 6; count of bases not matched to a gene: 11. The germline V gene has CDR1 SGHNT and CDR2 YENEEA. This CDR3 has 15 amino acids. The CDR3 bases are TGTGCCAGCAGCCGGACGAGGGGGCGCGGTGATACGCAGTATTTT. As protein: CASSRTRGRGDTQYF.

The chain joins TRBV29-1 to TRBJ2-5; D not resolved. Trimming took 6 bases from V and 2 from J, leaving 13 bases between them. This CDR3 contains 13 residues. CDR1 and CDR2 (germline): SQVTM, ANQGSEA. The chain's CDR3 is CSVPEPAQETQYF. The CDR3 DNA reads as TGCAGCGTCCCGGAGCCGGCTCAAGAGACCCAGTACTTC.

The V call is TRBV2, the J call TRBJ2-7, with 8 bases identical to TRBD1. J lost 0 bases, V lost 3 bases, and 7 bases had no gene match. CDR3 size: 16 residues. Germline CDR1 SNHLY, CDR2 FYNNEI. The CDR3 spells CASSDPGQGASYEQYF. The CDR3 DNA reads TGTGCCAGCAGTGACCCGGGGCAGGGGGCCTCCTACGAGCAGTACTTC.

There are a few counts of this clone. The V gene is TRBV6-1, the J gene TRBJ2-2; 8 bases are a match to TRBD1. V trimming: 10 bases; J trimming: 7 bases; junction bases outside the gene matches: 14. The CDR3 length is 15 residues. Germline CDR1 is MNHNS and CDR2 is SASEGT. The CDR3: CATLEGRGRGGELFF. The CDR3 nucleotides read TGTGCCACCCTGGAGGGCAGGGGGCGCGGCGGGGAGCTGTTTTTT.

The rearrangement joins TRBV6-5 to TRBJ2-5; D is possibly TRBD2 (5 bases). The ends were cut back, 6 bases at V and 5 bases at J, with 16 bases in the middle. Per the germline V gene, CDR1 is MNHEY and CDR2 is SVGAGI. The CDR3 has 14 amino acids. The CDR3 reads CASSPSDWEETQYF. CDR3 nucleotide sequence: TGTGCCAGCAGCCCCTCGGACTGGGAGGAGACCCAGTACTTC.

The chain employs TRBV7-2 and TRBJ1-3; maybe TRBD1 (5 bases). Germline CDR1 reads SGHTA; CDR2 reads FQGNSA. The CDR3 has 15 residues. Trimming left V 3 bases short and J 4 bases short, with 13 bases between. The CDR3 coding sequence is TGTGCCAGCAGCTTCGGGGGGAACGGAGGAAACACCATATATTTT. This encodes CASSFGGNGGNTIYF.

Only one count was recorded for this clone. This chain uses TRBV15 with TRBJ1-2; D not resolved. Germline V gives CDR1 LNHNV, CDR2 YYDKDF (reference sequence). V lost 5 bases, J lost 4 bases, and 8 bases lay in between. CDR3 length equals 12 residues. The CDR3 sequence: CATSPGLYGYTF. CDR3 sequence (DNA): TGTGCCACCAGCCCCGGCCTCTATGGCTACACCTTC.

The chain couples TRBV7-2 to TRBJ2-7; 9 bases are shared with TRBD2. This CDR3 has 15 amino acids. Germline V gene sequence: CDR1 SGHTA, CDR2 FQGNSA. V trimming: 5 bases; J trimming: 5 bases; junction bases outside the gene matches: 10. The CDR3 nucleotides are TGTGCCAGCAGCCTCCCCGTTAGCGGGAGCAACGAGCAGTACTTC. It codes for CASSLPVSGSNEQYF.

This clone was detected once. The chain links TRBV2 to TRBJ2-3; 7 bases are a match to TRBD1. V was pared by 4 bases and J by 4 bases, with 5 bases of the junction left unmatched. The CDR3 contains 14 residues. CDR1 SNHLY and CDR2 FYNNEI come from the germline V gene. The CDR3 sequence: CASSVQGYADTQYF. The CDR3 nucleotides are TGTGCCAGCAGTGTACAGGGGTACGCAGATACGCAGTATTTT.